A selection of T cell receptor beta chains follows, all from one sample in a study of OX40 agonist ivuxolimab in advanced cancers. TCRdb's table, derived via immunoSEQ multiplex PCR, lists solely in-frame clones and lacks some. The sample includes more than 65,000 clones, about three quarters seen only once; the top ten take 2% to 2.5%. The sample in question was CD4+ or CD8+ T cells sorted from blood, obtained in a trial of the OX40 agonist ivuxolimab. These receptors were obtained from an adult with an advanced solid tumor such as melanoma, head and neck, liver or kidney cancer. CDR3s include the opening cysteine and the closing phenylalanine or tryptophan. A D gene is named only where the DNA matches it firmly. Some rows mark clone size as missing; the rest say once, few, many or name a class of expanded clone.

D gene	V gene	J gene	clone size	CDR3 protein	CDR3 DNA
.	TRBV5-1	TRBJ2-1	.	CASRGETEQFF	TGCGCCTCGAGGGGGGAGACTGAGCAGTTCTTC
TRBD1	TRBV5-8	TRBJ1-5	.	CASSPTRAGGNQPQHF	TGTGCCAGCAGCCCTACTCGAGCAGGGGGCAACCAGCCCCAGCATTTT
.	TRBV27	TRBJ2-7	.	CASSRDASYEQYF	TGTGCCAGCAGCCGGGACGCCTCCTACGAGCAGTACTTC
TRBD2	TRBV28	TRBJ2-7	.	CASRSGGGAGGTYEQYF	TGTGCCAGCAGATCCGGGGGTGGAGCGGGAGGTACCTACGAGCAGTACTTC
TRBD2	TRBV11-1	TRBJ2-7	.	CASRAGGRSYEQYF	TGTGCCAGCAGGGCGGGGGGCCGCTCCTACGAGCAGTACTTC
.	TRBV18	TRBJ2-5	.	CASSPTGPQETQYF	TGTGCCAGCTCACCGACCGGGCCACAAGAGACCCAGTACTTC
TRBD2	TRBV27	TRBJ2-5	.	CASSLSSGGALETQYF	TGTGCCAGCAGTTTATCTAGCGGGGGGGCATTAGAGACCCAGTACTTC
.	TRBV6-1	TRBJ1-4	.	CASSARQNPRDEKLFF	TGTGCCAGCAGTGCCCGACAAAACCCTCGTGATGAAAAACTGTTTTTT
.	TRBV7-2	TRBJ1-5	.	CASSPRGGGQPQHF	TGTGCCAGCAGCCCTCGGGGGGGTGGGCAGCCCCAGCATTTT
TRBD1	TRBV6-5	TRBJ1-2	.	CASRRGTGVDYGYTF	TGTGCCAGCAGGAGAGGGACAGGGGTTGACTATGGCTACACCTTC
.	TRBV12-5	TRBJ1-5	few	CASGLVDPQRGSNQPQHF	TGTGCTAGTGGTTTGGTCGATCCCCAAAGGGGTAGCAATCAGCCCCAGCATTTT
.	TRBV4-2	TRBJ2-7	.	CASSQEGWYEQYF	TGTGCCAGCAGCCAAGAGGGGTGGTACGAGCAGTACTTC
.	TRBV28	TRBJ2-5	once	CASSLGGRPQETQYF	TGTGCCAGCAGTTTAGGGGGGAGACCTCAAGAGACCCAGTACTTC
.	TRBV5-5	TRBJ2-5	.	CASTQSGGRTVQETQYF	TGTGCCAGCACCCAGTCGGGGGGCCGGACGGTCCAAGAGACCCAGTACTTC
.	TRBV7-9	TRBJ2-5	once	CASSSQGLLKGQETQYF	TGTGCCAGCAGCTCCCAGGGACTTCTTAAGGGGCAAGAGACCCAGTACTTC
.	TRBV28	TRBJ1-1	.	CASKTGKPEAFF	TGTGCCAGCAAAACTGGGAAGCCTGAAGCTTTCTTT
.	TRBV9	TRBJ2-1	.	CASSVTLLQAGARSNEQFF	TGTGCCAGCAGCGTAACCCTACTTCAGGCGGGGGCCCGCTCCAATGAGCAGTTCTTC
.	TRBV5-1	TRBJ2-7	once	CASSLLQGREQYF	TGCGCCAGCAGCTTGTTACAGGGTCGCGAGCAGTACTTC
.	TRBV10-3	TRBJ2-5	.	CATARSQETQYF	TGTGCCACCGCCCGGAGCCAAGAGACCCAGTACTTC
.	TRBV7-7	TRBJ2-2	.	CASRPPGNTGELFF	TGTGCTAGCAGGCCTCCCGGGAACACCGGGGAGCTGTTTTTT
.	TRBV19	TRBJ2-2	.	CASSIDGRRNTGELFF	TGTGCCAGTAGTATAGATGGCAGGAGGAACACCGGGGAGCTGTTTTTT
.	TRBV11-2	TRBJ2-7	.	CASSLGGLATVRYEQYF	TGTGCCAGCAGCTTAGGTGGCCTAGCGACCGTCCGGTACGAGCAGTACTTC
TRBD1	TRBV9	TRBJ2-1	.	CASSVVGTVAFNEQFF	TGTGCCAGCAGCGTAGTCGGGACAGTAGCATTCAATGAGCAGTTCTTC
TRBD1	TRBV7-3	TRBJ1-2	.	CASSSRQGGGYTF	TGTGCCAGCAGCTCCCGACAGGGCGGTGGCTACACCTTC
.	TRBV19	TRBJ1-2	.	CASGGGYTF	TGTGCCAGTGGTGGCGGCTACACCTTC
.	TRBV13	TRBJ2-5	.	CASSLGRTETQYF	TGTGCCAGCAGCTTGGGCAGGACAGAGACCCAGTACTTC
.	TRBV29-1	TRBJ1-1	.	CSVSRGSEAFF	TGCAGCGTTTCTCGAGGCTCTGAAGCTTTCTTT
.	TRBV6-5	TRBJ1-1	.	CASSYLPNTEAFF	TGTGCCAGCAGTTACCTTCCGAACACTGAAGCTTTCTTT
.	TRBV11-3	TRBJ2-3	.	CASSNRDKADTQYF	TGTGCCAGCTCCAACAGGGATAAAGCAGATACGCAGTATTTT
.	TRBV11-2	TRBJ1-5	.	CASSRDGGNMPQHF	TGTGCCAGCAGCCGGGACGGAGGAAATATGCCCCAGCATTTT
.	TRBV4-2	TRBJ2-7	once	CASSQHVDSSYEQYF	TGTGCCAGCAGCCAACATGTGGACAGCTCCTACGAGCAGTACTTC
.	TRBV18	TRBJ2-3	.	CASSRLGDWRDTQYF	TGTGCCAGCTCACGGCTCGGGGACTGGCGGGATACGCAGTATTTT
.	TRBV25-1	TRBJ1-4	.	CASSESLGSEKLFF	TGTGCCAGCAGTGAATCACTGGGTAGCGAAAAACTGTTTTTT
TRBD1	TRBV5-4	TRBJ1-6	.	CASSLSLGGKSSYNSPLHF	TGTGCCAGCAGCTTGTCCTTAGGGGGCAAGAGCTCCTATAATTCACCCCTCCACTTT
.	TRBV18	TRBJ1-3	.	CASSPRRAEDTIYF	TGTGCCAGCTCACCTCGCCGAGCGGAGGACACCATATATTTT
.	TRBV11-2	TRBJ2-6	.	CASSLMASSGANVLTF	TGTGCCAGCAGCTTAATGGCTTCCTCTGGGGCCAACGTCCTGACTTTC
.	TRBV10-2	TRBJ2-7	.	CASSPEVTGYSPLDEQYF	TGCGCCAGCAGTCCTGAGGTAACTGGGTACTCCCCGCTCGACGAGCAGTACTTC
.	TRBV25-1	TRBJ1-6	once	CASRRTESSPLHF	TGTGCCAGCAGAAGGACAGAATCATCACCCCTCCACTTT
.	TRBV7-8	TRBJ1-3	.	CASSITTAQGGNTIYF	TGTGCCAGCAGCATTACAACAGCCCAGGGGGGAAACACCATATATTTT
TRBD1	TRBV6-1	TRBJ2-7	.	CASSARDRVYEQYF	TGTGCCAGCAGTGCCCGGGACAGGGTCTACGAGCAGTACTTC
.	TRBV5-4	TRBJ2-3	.	CASRPGPSTDTQYF	TGTGCCAGCAGGCCAGGGCCAAGCACAGATACGCAGTATTTT
.	TRBV18	TRBJ2-7	.	CASSPDSILEQYF	TGTGCCAGCTCACCCGACAGTATCCTAGAGCAGTACTTC
.	TRBV7-6	TRBJ1-5	.	CASSAQGWNQPQHF	TGTGCCAGCAGCGCACAGGGATGGAATCAGCCCCAGCATTTT
TRBD1	TRBV7-2	TRBJ1-5	.	CASSLVGGPTDQPQHF	TGTGCCAGCAGCTTAGTAGGGGGCCCCACGGACCAGCCCCAGCATTTT
.	TRBV4-1	TRBJ2-7	.	CASSQDQASGREQYF	TGCGCCAGCAGCCAAGATCAGGCTTCTGGTCGGGAGCAGTACTTC
TRBD1	TRBV6-5	TRBJ1-3	few	CASTKTGGLGNTIYF	TGTGCCAGCACCAAGACAGGGGGACTCGGAAACACCATATATTTT
.	TRBV6-6	TRBJ2-5	.	CASSYSAVQETQYF	TGTGCCAGCAGTTACTCGGCGGTACAAGAGACCCAGTACTTC
.	TRBV15	TRBJ2-5	few	CATSRDRGIQETQYF	TGTGCCACCAGCAGAGACCGGGGGATCCAAGAGACCCAGTACTTC
.	TRBV7-2	TRBJ2-7	.	CASSTQLSYEQYF	TGTGCCAGCAGCACCCAACTATCCTACGAGCAGTACTTC
.	TRBV6-5	TRBJ1-3	.	CASSYSTSSSGNTIYF	TGTGCCAGCAGTTACTCGACCAGTTCCTCTGGAAACACCATATATTTT
.	TRBV27	TRBJ2-5	few	CASSLSNRGETQYF	TGTGCCAGCAGTCTATCCAATAGAGGGGAGACCCAGTACTTC
TRBD1	TRBV5-1	TRBJ1-2	.	CASSSRDRGQIGYGYTF	TGCGCCAGCAGCTCCCGGGACAGGGGGCAGATCGGCTATGGCTACACCTTC
.	TRBV2	TRBJ2-2	once	CASSAGYDTGELFF	TGTGCCAGCAGTGCAGGATACGACACCGGGGAGCTGTTTTTT